This entry features one T cell receptor beta chain sequence. Its antigen remains unknown. Naive CD8 cells lacked CD45RO, underwent positive selection for CCR7 and left out terminally differentiated effector memory CD45RA+ cells. The data belong to a study of shared clonotypes between healthy human individuals. Study conclusions and caveats: Several donors held approximately 5% of naive CD4 clonotypes in common. Estimated clonotype richness was generally higher in naive than memory subsets.

Original data processing: From ImmunoSEQ came sequences covering only the junction and carrying no quality scores, so filtering differed. Method: immunoSEQ multiplex PCR; TCRdb's copy keeps in-frame clones and lacks some. V, J and clone size reflect that table, while D and trimming were determined from the DNA. The table has roughly 2.1 million clones, approximately 94% seen once. The CDR3 has 16 amino acids. Trimming at V came to 6 bases and at J to 8 bases, leaving 16 bases not matched to a gene. Germline-derived CDR1 and CDR2 are MDHEN and SYDVKM. The chain carries TRBV28 and TRBJ1-2; 9 bases agree with TRBD1. The source of this sequence is a man younger than 35 in good health. Some clones in this sample may be carry-over from other donors' samples. Material for sequencing was naive CD8+ T cells from PBMCs. As DNA, the CDR3 is TGTGCCAGCAGGGGTACTGTCGGGACAGGGAGTTACGGCTACACCTTC. Its translation is CASRGTVGTGSYGYTF.